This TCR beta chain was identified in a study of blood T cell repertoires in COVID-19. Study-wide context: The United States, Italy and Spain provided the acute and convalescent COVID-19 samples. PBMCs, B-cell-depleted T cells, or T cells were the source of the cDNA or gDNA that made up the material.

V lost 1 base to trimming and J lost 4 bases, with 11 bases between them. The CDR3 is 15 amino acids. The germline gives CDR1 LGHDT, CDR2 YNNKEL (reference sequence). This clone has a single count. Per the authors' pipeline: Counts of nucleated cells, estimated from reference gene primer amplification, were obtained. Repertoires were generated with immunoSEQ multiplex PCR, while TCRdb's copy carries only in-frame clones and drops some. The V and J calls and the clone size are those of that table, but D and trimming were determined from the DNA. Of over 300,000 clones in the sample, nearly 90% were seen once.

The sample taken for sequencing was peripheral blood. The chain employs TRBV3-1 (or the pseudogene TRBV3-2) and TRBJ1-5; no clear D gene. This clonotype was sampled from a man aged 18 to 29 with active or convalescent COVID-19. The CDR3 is CASSQVRGANQPQHF. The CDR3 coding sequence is TGTGCCAGCAGCCAAGTGAGAGGCGCGAATCAGCCCCAGCATTTT.